The 5 T cell receptor beta chains below all came from one sample that was sequenced in a study of blood T cell repertoires in COVID-19 (TCRdb year 2020). Libraries were made using the immunoSEQ multiplex PCR assay. Entries here come from immuneACCESS through TCRdb and include only in-frame sequences with V and J called. Some clones fail to appear in such tables; in the studies checked, an unresolved V gene covers under half of the shortfall, and the cause of the remainder is unknown. This sample gives over 85,000 clones in total; about 87% of them show up just once. Roughly 4.2% of the sample lies in the top ten. The specimen was peripheral blood. All receptors derive from a human donor with COVID-19, enrolled during active disease. The donor label of this sample is uncertain.

The chain is built from TRBV7-3 and TRBJ1-5; no clear D. The V gene's germline CDR1 is SGHTA and CDR2 FQGTGA. The CDR3 consists of 14 residues. The germline V and J ends were trimmed by 10 bases and 3 bases, with 16 bases remaining between them. In DNA, the CDR3 is TGTGCCACCGGCCCGGCGAACTACAATCAGCCCCAGCATTTT. Its translation is CATGPANYNQPQHF.

The chain carries TRBV5-1 and TRBJ2-5; 7 bases fit TRBD2. Germline V gene sequence: CDR1 SGHRS, CDR2 YFSETQ. The CDR3 is 16 amino acids. Trimming took 4 bases from V and 4 from J; bases not matched to a gene: 13. The CDR3 bases are TGCGCCAGCAGCCCCCTCTGGTCCGGGGAGGGAGAGACCCAGTACTTC. Translating gives CASSPLWSGEGETQYF.

The CDR3 is CAEKPRGGASSYEQYF. CDR3 bases: TGTGCCGAAAAACCCAGAGGGGGCGCGTCCTCCTACGAGCAGTACTTC. The chain combines TRBV5-3 with TRBJ2-7; 7 bases align to TRBD1. TRBV5-3 is an open reading frame whose function is uncertain. This CDR3 comprises 16 residues. The ends lost 10 bases at V and 0 bases at J; junction bases unmatched: 16.

V is TRBV24-1 and J is TRBJ2-7, with 9 bases matching TRBD1. The trim removed 3 bases at V and 5 bases at J, leaving 7 bases unmatched. The germline V gene has CDR1 KGHDR and CDR2 SFDVKD. The CDR3 covers 15 residues. CDR3 DNA: TGTGCCACCAGTGATCCGGGACAGGGCAGCCACGAGCAGTACTTC. As protein: CATSDPGQGSHEQYF.

The chain recombines TRBV10-3 with TRBJ1-1; D is ambiguous. There are 16 residues in the CDR3. Trimming left V 2 bases short and J 2 bases short, with 15 bases between. CDR1 is ENHRY, CDR2 SYGVKD, per germline. The CDR3 bases are TGTGCCATCAGTGAGACCCGACAAGTTCCTAACACTGAAGCTTTCTTT. Its translation: CAISETRQVPNTEAFF.